This T cell receptor (beta chain) was observed in a study of low-dose radiotherapy and immunotherapy resistance in tumors. Study information: Every day for four cycles from cycle 1 day 1, patients took 300 mg of oral aspirin.

The CDR3 covers 14 residues. The germline V and J ends were trimmed by 5 bases and 4 bases, with 11 bases remaining between them. The germline gives CDR1 MDHEN, CDR2 SYDVKM. TRAV and TRBV primers primed cDNA for both TCRalpha and TCRbeta. With a constant-region primer and a V-primer adapter, TCRs were subjected to roughly 20 PCR cycles of amplification. Amplification (by in vitro transcription) was performed on isolated mRNA. TCRdb redid the calling of the reads with MiXCR, one entry per CDR3 protein. Of more than 45,000 distinct CDR3 sequences in the sample, 20% to 25% were seen once. Time point defined: before trial treatment. Donors were administered nivolumab, ipilimumab, aspirin and low-dose cyclophosphamide, together with low-dose radiotherapy.

The TCR sequence derives from a male donor with prostate cancer. Source: PBMCs, taken before treatment. The chain combines TRBV28 with TRBJ2-2; the D is unclear. The CDR3 sequence: CASSASVGTGELFF. In DNA form, the CDR3 reads TGTGCCAGCAGTGCCTCCGTGGGCACCGGGGAGCTGTTTTTT.